This entry lists 14 T cell receptor beta chains sequenced from one sample in a study of T-cell memory formation after mild COVID-19. TCRdb redid the calling of the 5' RACE reads with MiXCR, one entry per CDR3 protein. Of under 700,000 distinct CDR3 sequences in the sample, around 21% are singletons; the top ten hold approximately 12%. Source material: PBMCs or a T cell subset sorted from them (not recorded which). The receptors derive from an adult woman who had mild COVID-19 (a few samples of this study predate the infection). Cell type and time point are not known.

This clonotype was observed a handful of times. The V call is TRBV6-2 or TRBV6-3, the J call TRBJ1-1; a weak D match, TRBD1 (5 bases). The CDR3 has 13 amino acids. V dropped 9 bases and J dropped 6 bases, with 17 bases sitting between them. Germline CDR1 reads MNHEY; CDR2 reads SVGEGT. The CDR3 nucleotides are TGTGCCAGTTGCCGAAGGGGAGTGGCTGAAGCTTTCTTT. This translates into CASCRRGVAEAFF.

The table lists this clonotype with a few counts. The V and J genes are TRBV11-2 and TRBJ2-5; TRBD2 matches 13 bases. Per germline, CDR1 SGHAT and CDR2 FQNNGV. CDR3 length: 16 amino acids. The junction had 5 bases not matched to a gene; V was cut back by 3 bases and J by 4 bases. The CDR3 DNA sequence: TGTGCCAGCAGCTTCGGGACTAGCGGGGTGCGAGAGACCCAGTACTTC. As protein: CASSFGTSGVRETQYF.

The V call is TRBV24-1, the J call TRBJ1-2; unclear D gene. The germline gives CDR1 KGHDR, CDR2 SFDVKD. The CDR3 spans 14 residues. V was shortened by 1 base and J by 4 bases, with 9 bases between the two germline ends. CDR3: CATSDLDPPYGYTF. Here the CDR3 DNA reads TGTGCCACCAGTGATTTAGACCCTCCCTATGGCTACACCTTC.

The V and J genes are TRBV7-3 and TRBJ1-3, with TRBD1 matching 7 bases. The CDR3 spans 15 residues. The germline V gene has CDR1 SGHTA and CDR2 FQGTGA. The V segment lost 5 bases and the J segment 8 bases; nucleotides outside the gene matches: 12. The CDR3 spells CASSRTGLQPDTIYF. CDR3 DNA sequence: TGTGCCAGCAGCCGGACAGGTCTGCAGCCGGACACCATATATTTT.

The chain has TRBV6-1 and TRBJ2-2; 7 nucleotides match TRBD1. Per the germline V gene, CDR1 is MNHNS and CDR2 is SASEGT. The CDR3 has 13 residues. The V segment lost 10 bases and the J segment 3 bases; nucleotides outside the gene matches: 5. The CDR3, as DNA: TGTGCCACACAGGGGAGTTACACCGGGGAGCTGTTTTTT. Residues: CATQGSYTGELFF.

The J gene is TRBJ2-5, the V gene TRBV27; D is ambiguous. Germline CDR1 and CDR2: MNHEY and SMNVEV (reference sequence). The length of the CDR3 is 14 residues. V lost 4 bases and J lost 2, with 11 bases in between. CDR3 residues: CASSSRRAQETQYF. The DNA of the CDR3 is TGTGCCAGCAGTTCTAGACGGGCACAAGAGACCCAGTACTTC.

The chain uses TRBV7-2 and TRBJ1-2, with 7 bases aligning to TRBD1. The germline V gene encodes CDR1 SGHTA and CDR2 FQGNSA. This CDR3 comprises 14 residues. V dropped 1 base and J dropped 3; count of bases not matched to a gene: 2. CDR3 region: CASSLGTGHYGYTF. CDR3 nucleotides: TGTGCCAGCAGCTTAGGGACAGGTCACTATGGCTACACCTTC.

V is TRBV6-5 and J is TRBJ2-7; D not resolved. CDR3 length equals 14 residues. Germline V CDR1 and CDR2: MNHEY, SVGAGI. The V and J ends lost 2 bases and 7 bases respectively, with 15 bases between them. This CDR3 reads CASSYVSRLGEQYF. The CDR3 bases are TGTGCCAGCAGTTACGTCTCCCGATTAGGAGAGCAGTACTTC.

This clonotype has more than one count but fewer than ten. The V and J genes are TRBV12-3 or TRBV12-4 and TRBJ1-1; 7 bases match TRBD1. The CDR3 sequence is 14 residues long. Germline trimming cut 6 bases from V and 3 bases from J; bases unmatched to any gene: 7. The chain's CDR3 is CASSPQGPDTEAFF. The CDR3 region has the DNA TGTGCCAGCAGCCCACAGGGGCCGGACACTGAAGCTTTCTTT.

This sequence joins TRBV24-1 and TRBJ2-1; TRBD2 matches at 8 bases. The CDR3 length is 15 residues. Germline V gene lookup returns CDR1 KGHDR and CDR2 SFDVKD. The junction had 6 bases not matched to a gene; V was cut back by 4 bases and J by 5 bases. This CDR3 is CATSEAAGANNEQFF. For the CDR3, the DNA is TGTGCCACCAGTGAAGCAGCGGGAGCAAACAATGAGCAGTTCTTC.

Only a few counts were recorded for this clonotype. J is TRBJ1-1 and V is TRBV12-3 or TRBV12-4; 11 nucleotides align to TRBD1. Losses at the gene ends were 5 bases for V and 3 bases for J; bases not matched to a gene: 5. The CDR3 is 15 residues long. CDR3 amino acids: CASSPSDRGHTEAFF. The CDR3 bases are TGTGCCAGCAGTCCCTCGGACAGGGGGCACACTGAAGCTTTCTTT.

This clonotype was found a few times. The J gene is TRBJ2-7, the V gene TRBV5-1; maybe TRBD1 (5 bases). The V gene lost 4 bases and the J gene lost 1 base, with 18 bases spanning the gap. The CDR3 loop spans 16 amino acids. Germline assignment: CDR1 SGHRS and CDR2 YFSETQ. The CDR3 sequence is CASSPARGKGSYEQYF. The DNA of the CDR3 is TGCGCCAGCAGCCCCGCTAGGGGCAAAGGATCCTACGAGCAGTACTTC.

The chain employs TRBV2 and TRBJ2-3, with 10 bases identical to TRBD1. The CDR3 loop spans 14 amino acids. Germline CDR1 SNHLY, CDR2 FYNNEI. V shed 6 bases, J shed 6 bases, and the junction held 6 bases outside the gene matches. The DNA of the CDR3 is TGTGCCAGCAGATGGGACAGGGGACCGGATACGCAGTATTTT. Protein sequence: CASRWDRGPDTQYF.

There are a few counts of this clonotype. The chain combines TRBV20-1 with TRBJ2-2; no clear D gene. This CDR3 contains 13 residues. The germline V gene has CDR1 DFQATT and CDR2 SNEGSKA (reference sequence). With 3 bases removed from V and 3 bases from J, the gap between germline ends came to 8 bases. In nucleotides, the CDR3 is TGCAGTGCTAGTCGCACGGACACCGGGGAGCTGTTTTTT. Its translation is CSASRTDTGELFF.